This is a list of T cell receptor beta chains from one sample in a study of glioma-infiltrating T cells. MiXCR, applied by TCRdb to the multiplex PCR reads, yields one record per CDR3 protein. The data contain some 160,000 distinct CDR3 sequences, around 40% of them seen just once; the ten biggest clones take up 5.2%. The sample comprised glioma tissue, nonneoplastic brain tissue, or PBMCs (not recorded which). These receptors came from a human donor with low-grade glioma or glioblastoma, undergoing nonglioma brain surgery, or in good health (not recorded which). CDR3s include the opening cysteine and the closing phenylalanine or tryptophan. A D gene is named only where the DNA matches it firmly. The size entry is marked missing in some rows and otherwise reads once, few, many or a size class.

TRBJ2-3,TRBD2,15,TRBV6-1,many,TGTGCCAGCAGCTCGGGACTAGCGGGTATTTTTGCGCAGTATTTT,CASSSGLAGIFAQYF
TRBJ2-3,NA,12,TRBV7-9,many,TGTGCCAGCAGCTTAGTCGCTGATACGCAGTATTTT,CASSLVADTQYF
TRBJ2-5,NA,15,TRBV5-1,few,TGCGCCAGCAGCTTGACAGGACCTTTCCAAGAGACCCAGTACTTC,CASSLTGPFQETQYF
TRBJ1-5,TRBD1,15,TRBV19,many,TGTGCCAGTACCCCCAGGAGGGACAGAAATCAGCCCCAGCATTTT,CASTPRRDRNQPQHF
TRBJ1-1,NA,14,TRBV2,NA,TGTGCCAGCAGGGCTAGGGTTTATGGCACTGAAGCTTTCTTT,CASRARVYGTEAFF
TRBJ2-5,NA,13,TRBV20-1,NA,TGCAGTGCTAGAGTGTCAGGGAAAGAGACCCAGTACTTC,CSARVSGKETQYF
TRBJ2-7,TRBD1,13,TRBV3-1,NA,TGTGCCAGCAGCAAGTACAGGGGGAGCGAGCAGTACTTC,CASSKYRGSEQYF
TRBJ2-2,NA,13,TRBV6-2/TRBV6-3,many,TGTGCCAGCAGTTACCCCGGGGGCGGGGAGCTGTTTTTT,CASSYPGGGELFF
TRBJ2-7,TRBD1,14,TRBV12-3/TRBV12-4,NA,TGTGCCAGCAGTTTATCCTCGACAGGGGGCGAGCAGTACTTC,CASSLSSTGGEQYF
TRBJ2-5,TRBD2,18,TRBV20-1,many,TGCAGTGCTGGAGGAGATTTAGCTAGCGGGACTCAACAAGAGACCCAGTACTTC,CSAGGDLASGTQQETQYF
TRBJ1-5,TRBD1,15,TRBV18,NA,TGTGCCAGCTCCCCCGGACAGGGGGTAAGTCAGCCCCAGCATTTT,CASSPGQGVSQPQHF
TRBJ2-7,TRBD2,14,TRBV6-1,many,TGTGCCAGCAGGGGTAGCGGGAGGAACTACGAGCAGTACTTC,CASRGSGRNYEQYF
TRBJ1-4,NA,14,TRBV28,many,TGTGCCAGCAGTTTACGCCAGGTGGGGGAAAAACTGTTTTTT,CASSLRQVGEKLFF
TRBJ1-6,NA,13,TRBV7-2,many,TGTGCCAGCAGCTTAGAGCCCTTCGCGGCCCTCCACTTT,CASSLEPFAALHF
TRBJ2-3,NA,13,TRBV28,many,TGTGCCAGCAGTTTACTCCCGCAAGATACGCAGTATTTT,CASSLLPQDTQYF
TRBJ2-7,NA,13,TRBV7-8,many,TGTGCCAGCAGCTCTTCGCGGTCCTACGAGCAGTACTTC,CASSSSRSYEQYF
TRBJ2-7,TRBD2,15,TRBV19,NA,TGTGCCAGTAGAAAGTTTGGACTAGCGGGAGACGAGCAGTGCTTC,CASRKFGLAGDEQCF
TRBJ1-1,NA,13,TRBV20-1,many,TGCAGTGCTAGACAGGGATTAGCCACTGAAGCTTTCTTT,CSARQGLATEAFF
TRBJ2-1,NA,12,TRBV20-1,many,TGCAGTGCTAGTTACACCTACAATGAGCAGTTCTTC,CSASYTYNEQFF
TRBJ1-2,NA,13,TRBV2,many,TGTGCCAGCAGTGAAGGCAGGAGCTATGGCTACACCTTC,CASSEGRSYGYTF
TRBJ2-7,NA,12,TRBV28,many,TGTGCCAGCAGTGGCCAGGCCTACGAGCAGTACTTC,CASSGQAYEQYF
TRBJ2-4,TRBD1,13,TRBV25-1,NA,TGTGCCAGCAGTGCCAAGGGACAGACCATTCAGTACTTC,CASSAKGQTIQYF
TRBJ1-1,NA,12,TRBV27,NA,TGTGCCAGCTCCACAATGAACACCGAAGCTTTCTTT,CASSTMNTEAFF
TRBJ2-1,NA,15,TRBV14,many,TGTGCCAGCAGCCAAAGATCGAGCTCCTACAATGAGCAGTTCTTC,CASSQRSSSYNEQFF
TRBJ2-3,NA,14,TRBV6-4,many,TGTGCCAGCAGTGAGAATTATCCCACAGATACGCAGTATTTT,CASSENYPTDTQYF
TRBJ2-1,TRBD2,14,TRBV28,NA,TGTGCGACTAGCGGGAGAGCTAACGGGAATGAGCAGTTCTTC,CATSGRANGNEQFF
TRBJ1-2,NA,13,TRBV6-2/TRBV6-3,many,TGTGCCAGCAGTTACGGGCAACCATATGGCTACACCTTC,CASSYGQPYGYTF
TRBJ2-1,NA,15,TRBV27,many,TGTGCCAGCAGTTTTCAGCAGAGCTCCTACAATGAGCAGTTCTTC,CASSFQQSSYNEQFF
TRBJ2-3,NA,13,TRBV19,NA,TGTGCCAGTAGCTATGATAATAGGGCAGAGCAGTATTTT,CASSYDNRAEQYF
TRBJ2-2,NA,14,TRBV5-1,few,TGCGCCAGCAGCTTGGGGGGAGGCACCGGGGAGCTGTTTTTT,CASSLGGGTGELFF
TRBJ1-2,NA,13,TRBV7-8,NA,TGTGCCAGCAGCTTAACAGGACCTCAGGGCTACACCTTC,CASSLTGPQGYTF
TRBJ1-1,NA,14,TRBV7-2,NA,TGTGCCAGCAAAACCGACGGACTAAACACTGAAGCTTTCTTT,CASKTDGLNTEAFF
TRBJ2-1,TRBD2,15,TRBV29-1,NA,TGCAGCGTTGAAGATCCTGTGCTAGCGGGAAATGAGCAGTTCTTC,CSVEDPVLAGNEQFF
TRBJ2-1,NA,12,TRBV2,many,TGTGCCACCACTCGGGAGATACATGAGCAGTTCTTC,CATTREIHEQFF
TRBJ1-1,NA,12,TRBV20-1,many,TGCAGTGCTAGTACAGGGAACACTGAAGCTTTCTTT,CSASTGNTEAFF
TRBJ2-1,NA,13,TRBV7-8,NA,TGTGCCAGCAGCCCGGGCCGCAACAATGAGCAGTTCTTC,CASSPGRNNEQFF
TRBJ1-5,NA,14,TRBV12-3/TRBV12-4,NA,TGTGACAGCTCTAGCCGGGACCAGTGGCAGCCCCAGCATTTT,CDSSSRDQWQPQHF
TRBJ2-1,NA,14,TRBV2,NA,TGTGCCATCCGTCAAGGACATGGCATTACTGAGCAGTTCTTC,CAIRQGHGITEQFF
TRBJ1-1,NA,18,TRBV6-1,NA,TGTGCCAGCAGTGAAAACCCACGACGGATGGCATCGAGGACTGAAGCTTTCTTT,CASSENPRRMASRTEAFF
TRBJ2-7,NA,16,TRBV6-9,NA,TGTGCCAGCAGTTTCTCAGCGGGCGATAGCTCCTACGAGCAGTACTTC,CASSFSAGDSSYEQYF
TRBJ1-3,NA,13,TRBV10-3,many,TGTGCCATCAGTGAGGAGTCTGGAAACACCATATATTTT,CAISEESGNTIYF
TRBJ2-4,TRBD2,16,TRBV5-4,few,TGTGCCAGCAGCCGGACTAGCGGGACTCTCAAAAACATTCAGTACTTC,CASSRTSGTLKNIQYF
TRBJ2-5,NA,12,TRBV5-1,NA,TGCACCAGCAGCTTACTCCAAGAGACCCAGTACTTC,CTSSLLQETQYF
TRBJ2-1,TRBD2,15,TRBV15,many,TGTGCCACCAGCACCGAGGGCTCGGGGGGTAATGAGCAGTTCTTC,CATSTEGSGGNEQFF
TRBJ2-3,NA,14,TRBV28,many,TGTGCCAGCAACGTGGATGGGGTGGCAGATACGCAGTATTTT,CASNVDGVADTQYF
TRBJ2-3,TRBD1,15,TRBV15,many,TGTGCCACCAGCAGAGTTACAGGGGTCACAGATACGCAGTATTTT,CATSRVTGVTDTQYF
TRBJ1-6,NA,14,TRBV20-1,NA,TGCAGTGCTAGAGATAGCTCCTATAATTCAACCATCCACTTT,CSARDSSYNSTIHF
TRBJ1-6,NA,11,TRBV20-1,NA,TGCAGTGAGAAGACAGGCGTAATCCTCGACTTT,CSEKTGVILDF
TRBJ2-7,TRBD1,14,TRBV28,NA,TGTGCCAGCAGTTCTGTGAGACAGGGCTACTATCAGTACTTC,CASSSVRQGYYQYF
TRBJ1-2,NA,15,TRBV28,many,TGTGCCAGCAGTTTATCCACCTGGGGAGTGGATGGCTACACCTTC,CASSLSTWGVDGYTF
TRBJ2-7,NA,15,TRBV28,NA,TGTGCCAGCAGTTTATCGGAGCAAGGCTTTTACGAGCAGTACTTC,CASSLSEQGFYEQYF